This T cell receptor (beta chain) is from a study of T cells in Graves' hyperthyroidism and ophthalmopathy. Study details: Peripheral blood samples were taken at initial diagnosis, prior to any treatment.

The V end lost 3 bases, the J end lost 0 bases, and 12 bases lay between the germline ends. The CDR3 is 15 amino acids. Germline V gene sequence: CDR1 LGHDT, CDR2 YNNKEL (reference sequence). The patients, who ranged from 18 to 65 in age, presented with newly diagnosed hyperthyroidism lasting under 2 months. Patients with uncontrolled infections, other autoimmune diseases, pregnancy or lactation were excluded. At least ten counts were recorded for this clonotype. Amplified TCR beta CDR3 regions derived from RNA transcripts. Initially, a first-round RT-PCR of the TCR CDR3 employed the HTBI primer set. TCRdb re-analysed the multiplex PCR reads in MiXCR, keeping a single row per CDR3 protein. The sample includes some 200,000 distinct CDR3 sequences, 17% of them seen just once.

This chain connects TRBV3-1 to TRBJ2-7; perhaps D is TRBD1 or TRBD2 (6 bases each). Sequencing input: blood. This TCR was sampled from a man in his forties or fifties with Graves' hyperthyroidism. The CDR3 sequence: CASSQHGGSSYEQYF. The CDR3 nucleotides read TGTGCCAGCAGCCAGCACGGGGGCAGCTCCTACGAGCAGTACTTC.